Following are 14 T cell receptor beta chains from one sample sequenced in a study of T-cell memory formation after mild COVID-19. TCRdb passed the 5' RACE reads through MiXCR, listing each CDR3 protein once. The sample holds under 450,000 distinct CDR3 sequences, about 20% seen once. The sequencing sample was made of PBMCs or a T cell subset sorted from them (not recorded which). The receptors were gathered from a young man who had mild COVID-19 (a few samples of this study predate the infection). Cell type and time point are not known.

This clonotype was picked up a small number of times. The chain links TRBV5-1 to TRBJ2-5, with D tentatively TRBD1 or TRBD2 (5 bases each). The CDR3 runs 16 residues. The V end was cut by 0 bases, the J end by 5 bases, with 17 bases between. CDR1 is SGHRS, CDR2 YFSETQ, per germline. The CDR3 sequence is CASSLGDSRDGETQYF. The CDR3 DNA reads TGCGCCAGCAGCTTGGGTGACTCCAGGGACGGGGAGACCCAGTACTTC.

This clonotype appeared a few times. V and J are TRBV20-1 and TRBJ1-1; no clear D. The germline CDR1 and CDR2 sequences are DFQATT and SNEGSKA (reference sequence). Trimming cost V 6 bases and J 2 bases, with 16 bases left between them. The CDR3 has 14 amino acids. The CDR3 DNA follows: TGCAGTGCCAAAAGACCGGGGTTAAACACTGAAGCTTTCTTT. It codes for CSAKRPGLNTEAFF.

This chain connects TRBV10-3 to TRBJ2-1; 8 bases agree with TRBD1. CDR1 and CDR2 from the germline V gene are ENHRY and SYGVKD. V shed 0 bases and J 7 bases; nucleotides not matched to a gene: 5. This CDR3 has 15 residues. The CDR3 region is CAISESGQGANEQFF. The CDR3 nucleotides read TGTGCCATCAGTGAGTCGGGGCAGGGGGCGAATGAGCAGTTCTTC.

This clonotype has only a few counts. The V and J genes are TRBV2 and TRBJ1-2; unclear D gene. CDR3 size: 11 residues. Per germline, CDR1 SNHLY and CDR2 FYNNEI. V lost 6 bases to trimming and J lost 4 bases, with 6 bases between them. The CDR3, as DNA: TGTGCCAGCAGACCGAGCTATGGCTACACCTTC. It encodes CASRPSYGYTF.

The chain is built from TRBV20-1 and TRBJ2-3, with TRBD2 matching over 11 bases. J lost 2 bases, V lost 2 bases, and 12 bases had no gene match. Germline values: CDR1 DFQATT, CDR2 SNEGSKA (reference sequence). The CDR3 covers 18 residues. CDR3 region: CSARSPLGLAENTDTQYF. The CDR3 region has the DNA TGCAGTGCTAGATCCCCTCTGGGACTAGCGGAAAACACAGATACGCAGTATTTT.

The V and J genes are TRBV7-9 and TRBJ2-1, with a possible D match to TRBD2 (6 bases). This CDR3 comprises 15 residues. V lost 3 bases to trimming and J lost 8 bases, with 17 bases between them. Germline CDR1 SEHNR, CDR2 FQNEAQ (reference sequence). The CDR3, as DNA: TGTGCCAGCAGCTTGGGAGGAGGGAGGCGGGATGAGCAGTTCTTC. It is translated as CASSLGGGRRDEQFF.

The V gene is TRBV7-3, the J gene TRBJ1-2; 9 nucleotides match TRBD1. Germline CDR1 SGHTA, CDR2 FQGTGA. After removal of 4 bases from V and 8 bases from J, the junction contained 8 bases not matched to a gene. This CDR3 is 14 amino acids long. The chain's CDR3 is CASSSGGQGSGYTF. The CDR3 DNA reads TGTGCCAGCAGCTCGGGCGGACAGGGGTCCGGCTACACCTTC.

There are a few counts of this clonotype. The gene calls are TRBV28 and TRBJ1-1; TRBD1 agrees at 7 bases. The junction had 6 bases not matched to a gene; V was cut back by 5 bases and J by 3 bases. Per germline, CDR1 MDHEN and CDR2 SYDVKM. This CDR3 is 14 amino acids long. CDR3: CASSVGDRYTEAFF. In DNA form, the CDR3 reads TGTGCCAGCAGTGTCGGGGACAGATACACTGAAGCTTTCTTT.

The chain uses TRBV5-1 and TRBJ1-2; D gene uncertain. The CDR3 covers 14 residues. CDR1 SGHRS and CDR2 YFSETQ come from the germline V gene. V was shortened by 0 bases and J by 3 bases, with 9 bases between the two germline ends. This chain's CDR3 is CASSLGGPDYGYTF. The CDR3 nucleotides read TGCGCCAGCAGCTTGGGAGGCCCGGACTATGGCTACACCTTC.

There are many counts of this clonotype. V is TRBV7-2 and J is TRBJ2-5; perhaps TRBD1 as D (7 bases). The CDR3 runs to 13 residues. The V and J ends lost 1 base and 11 bases respectively, with 14 bases between them. CDR1 and CDR2 (germline): SGHTA, FQGNSA. This CDR3 is CASSLELRDRQYF. DNA for the CDR3: TGTGCCAGCAGCTTAGAGTTGCGGGACAGACAGTACTTC.

The rearrangement uses TRBV29-1 and TRBJ2-2; D is possibly TRBD1 (6 bases). V lost 6 bases to trimming and J lost 3 bases, with 17 bases between them. The CDR3 runs to 15 residues. The germline V gene encodes CDR1 SQVTM and CDR2 ANQGSEA. The CDR3 loop is CSVYSGAADTGELFF. The DNA of the CDR3 is TGCAGCGTCTACTCAGGGGCGGCGGACACCGGGGAGCTGTTTTTT.

About this clonotype: A junction end diverges from the germline sequence, so it may reflect a read error. V and J are TRBV18 and TRBJ2-7; 8 bases line up with TRBD2. Per germline, CDR1 KGHSH and CDR2 LQKENI. The CDR3 covers 14 residues. The CDR3 DNA reads TGTGCCAGCTCTCCACTGTTAGCGGGGTACGAGCAGTACTTC. This sequence encodes CASSPLLAGYEQYF.

The chain joins TRBV7-2 to TRBJ1-2; no definite D call. V was clipped by 5 bases and J by 0 bases, with 13 bases between them. CDR3 length equals 15 residues. Germline V gene sequence: CDR1 SGHTA, CDR2 FQGNSA. CDR3 residues: CASSRAGSANYGYTF. The CDR3 DNA reads as TGTGCCAGCAGCCGGGCGGGTTCAGCTAACTATGGCTACACCTTC.

The rearrangement joins TRBV20-1 to TRBJ2-7, with a tentative D call TRBD1 (5 bases). Trimming removed 0 bases at V and 2 bases at J, with 14 bases between. The CDR3 consists of 15 residues. CDR1 DFQATT and CDR2 SNEGSKA come from the germline V gene (reference sequence). CDR3 residues: CSARDPSGPAYEQYF. CDR3 nucleotides: TGCAGTGCTAGAGATCCGTCAGGGCCCGCCTACGAGCAGTACTTC.